The next 16 T cell receptor beta chains were all read from a single sample in a study of OX40 agonist ivuxolimab in advanced cancers. Method: immunoSEQ multiplex PCR; TCRdb's copy keeps in-frame clones and lacks some. The data show 70,000 or so clones, approximately 80% seen once. The sample consisted of CD4+ or CD8+ T cells sorted from blood, taken in a trial of the OX40 agonist ivuxolimab. The source is an adult with an advanced solid tumor such as melanoma, head and neck, liver or kidney cancer.

This clone was picked up many times. The chain joins TRBV23-1 to TRBJ1-2; the match to TRBD1 covers 8 bases. TRBV23-1 qualifies as an ORF whose function is uncertain. The CDR3 contains 16 residues. Unmatched junction bases numbered 5, after V lost 2 bases and J lost 0 bases. CDR3 amino acids: CASSQPGGRPNYGYTF. The CDR3 region has the DNA TGCGCCAGCAGTCAACCAGGGGGCAGGCCTAACTATGGCTACACCTTC.

The chain recombines TRBV6-1 with TRBJ1-5; 9 nucleotides align to TRBD1. Germline V gene sequence: CDR1 MNHNS, CDR2 SASEGT. With V trimmed by 8 bases and J by 4 bases, 3 bases remained unmatched. The CDR3 consists of 13 residues. CDR3 nucleotide sequence: TGTGCCAGCTGGGACAGGGTAAATCAGCCCCAGCATTTT. It specifies CASWDRVNQPQHF.

The V gene is TRBV4-2, the J gene TRBJ2-5; D may correspond to TRBD1 or TRBD2 (5 bases each). Germline V lookup: CDR1 LGHNA, CDR2 YNFKEQ. The CDR3 is 15 residues long. V shed 0 bases and J shed 0 bases, with 8 bases lying between them. The CDR3 sequence: CASSQDGDDQETQYF. DNA for the CDR3: TGTGCCAGCAGCCAAGATGGGGACGACCAAGAGACCCAGTACTTC.

This chain links TRBV7-2 with TRBJ1-4, with 7 bases matching TRBD1. V shed 5 bases, J shed 8 bases, and the junction held 8 bases outside the gene matches. CDR1 and CDR2 (germline): SGHTA, FQGNSA. The length of the CDR3 is 14 residues. For the CDR3, the DNA is TGTGCCAGCAGCCCGACAGGGTTAGGGGAAAAACTGTTTTTT. Its protein product is CASSPTGLGEKLFF.

The sample holds one count of this clone. This chain joins TRBV5-4 and TRBJ1-1; a possible D gene is TRBD1 (6 bases). Germline V gives CDR1 SGHNT, CDR2 YYREEE (reference sequence). This CDR3 has 15 amino acids. Trimming left V 0 bases short and J 1 base short, with 10 bases between. In DNA, the CDR3 is TGTGCCAGCAGCTTGGTCGGGGGGCGGAACACTGAAGCTTTCTTT. Encoded protein: CASSLVGGRNTEAFF. Full variable domain (remainder filled in from reference TRBV5-4 and TRBJ1-1): ETGVTQSPTHLIKTRGQQVTLRCSSQSGHNTVSWYQQALGQGPQFIFQYYREEENGRGNFPPRFSGLQFPNYSSELNVNALELDDSALYLCASSLVGGRNTEAFFGQGTRLTVV.

This clone has a handful of counts. This CDR3 is also generated by other DNA sequences in the sample. This chain uses TRBV5-1 with TRBJ2-3, with TRBD1 matching 7 bases. Germline V gene lookup returns CDR1 SGHRS and CDR2 YFSETQ. V lost 0 bases and J lost 0; bases outside the gene matches: 7. This CDR3 comprises 17 residues. CDR3 amino acids: CASSLGHRDRSTDTQYF. The CDR3 coding sequence is TGCGCCAGCAGCTTGGGCCACCGGGACAGAAGCACAGATACGCAGTATTTT.

The chain recombines TRBV19 with TRBJ2-2, with 7 bases lining up with TRBD1. From germline, CDR1 is LNHDA and CDR2 SQIVND (reference sequence). V dropped 6 bases and J dropped 3; count of bases not matched to a gene: 13. This CDR3 spans 17 amino acids. The CDR3 spells CASSTTGIGRDTGELFF. The CDR3 coding sequence is TGTGCCAGTAGCACGACAGGGATTGGGCGGGACACCGGGGAGCTGTTTTTT.

The J gene is TRBJ1-4, the V gene TRBV5-6; possibly TRBD1 for D (5 bases). The germline V gene encodes CDR1 SGHDT and CDR2 YYEEEE. There are 14 residues in the CDR3. V lost 0 bases, J lost 7 bases, and 10 bases lay in between. DNA for the CDR3: TGTGCCAGCAGCTTGGTCTCCGGGGGTGAAAAACTGTTTTTT. Protein product: CASSLVSGGEKLFF.

CDR3 loop: CASSLLGGNTEAFF. Written as DNA, the CDR3 is TGTGCCAGCAGCCTTCTAGGGGGGAACACTGAAGCTTTCTTT. This sequence joins TRBV14 and TRBJ1-1; the D gene is possibly TRBD1 (6 bases). This CDR3 region has 14 residues. Germline V CDR1 and CDR2: SGHDN, FVKESK. V was trimmed by 4 bases and J by 1 base, leaving 10 bases between them.

V is TRBV7-2 and J is TRBJ2-5; D not certain. CDR1 is SGHTA, CDR2 FQGNSA, per germline. The length of the CDR3 is 15 residues. V lost 0 bases and J lost 4, with 12 bases in between. The CDR3 DNA sequence: TGTGCCAGCAGCTTAGCGCAAGGAAGACCAGAGACCCAGTACTTC. Translated, it gives CASSLAQGRPETQYF.

The V and J genes are TRBV5-4 and TRBJ2-1; 12 bases line up with TRBD1. Trimming took 4 bases from V and 4 from J; bases not matched to a gene: 3. Germline V CDR1 and CDR2: SGHNT, YYREEE (reference sequence). The CDR3 sequence is 15 residues long. The CDR3 DNA reads TGTGCCAGCAGCCGGGGACAGGGGGCATACAATGAGCAGTTCTTC. Translation gives CASSRGQGAYNEQFF. Looking up the rest from reference TRBV5-4 and TRBJ2-1 gives the full variable domain: ETGVTQSPTHLIKTRGQQVTLRCSSQSGHNTVSWYQQALGQGPQFIFQYYREEENGRGNFPPRFSGLQFPNYSSELNVNALELDDSALYLCASSRGQGAYNEQFFGPGTRLTVL.

This clone turned up a few times. The rearrangement links TRBV5-4 to TRBJ2-3; D might be TRBD2 (6 bases). CDR3 length: 13 amino acids. Germline assignment: CDR1 SGHNT and CDR2 YYREEE (reference sequence). With 9 bases removed from V and 1 base from J, the gap between germline ends came to 12 bases. The CDR3 region is CAMIKRGTDTQYF. In DNA form, the CDR3 reads TGTGCCATGATCAAGCGGGGCACAGATACGCAGTATTTT.

This clone was seen a handful of times. The chain employs TRBV6-5 and TRBJ2-3; D is ambiguous. Between the trimmed V and J ends, which lost 4 bases and 2 bases, there was a span of 13 bases. Germline CDR1 and CDR2: MNHEY and SVGAGI. This CDR3 spans 15 amino acids. The CDR3 region has the DNA TGTGCCAGCAGTTGGCAGATGGGGTCCACAGATACGCAGTATTTT. Amino acids: CASSWQMGSTDTQYF.

This clone was counted only a few times. This chain links TRBV11-1 with TRBJ2-3; possible D gene TRBD1, 6 bases. This CDR3 contains 18 residues. The germline CDR1 and CDR2 sequences are SGHAT and FQDESV (reference sequence). V lost 5 bases and J 2 bases, leaving 23 bases between the germline ends. As DNA, the CDR3 is TGTGCCAGCAGCCTGGACCGGGTAGGGGGACGGACCACAGATACGCAGTATTTT. Protein: CASSLDRVGGRTTDTQYF.

The V gene is TRBV6-5, the J gene TRBJ2-1, with D unresolved. This CDR3 region has 15 residues. V was shortened by 2 bases and J by 1 base, with 9 bases between the two germline ends. Germline loops: CDR1 MNHEY, CDR2 SVGAGI. This CDR3 is CASSYATPSYNEQFF. CDR3 nucleotide sequence: TGTGCCAGCAGTTACGCCACACCTTCCTACAATGAGCAGTTCTTC.

V gene TRBV5-6 combines with J gene TRBJ2-1, with 9 bases lining up with TRBD2. The CDR3 contains 16 residues. V lost 0 bases to trimming and J lost 5 bases; unmatched junction nucleotides: 6. Germline V CDR1 and CDR2: SGHDT, YYEEEE. CDR3 bases: TGTGCCAGCAGCTTGGCGGCGCGGGGGGGCAACAATGAGCAGTTCTTC. Translation: CASSLAARGGNNEQFF.